This T cell receptor (beta chain) was captured in a study of CD8+ T cells in alopecia areata. Study results and limitations: The study also sequences resident alphabeta T cells of normal skin in scalp samples. Higher clonality was seen in lesional scalp than in normal scalp, especially in alopecia totalis/universalis.

cDNA reverse transcribed from extracted RNA served as the sequencing template. Repertoires were generated with immunoSEQ multiplex PCR, while TCRdb's copy carries only in-frame clones and drops some. This table has about 3,600 clones, 60% to 75% appearing once. This CDR3 has 17 amino acids. To note about this clone: Its cognate antigen is unknown.

This TCR came from a human donor in good health. Sequenced input: skin. The rearrangement joins TRBV21-1 to TRBJ2-3; the table's TRBD1 call for D was not verified on the DNA. TRBV21-1 is annotated as a pseudogene. As DNA, the CDR3 is TGTGCCAGCAGTAAAGTGCTGGCTACAGTCATGCAAGATACGCAGTATTTT. This gives the protein CASSKVLATVMQDTQYF.